This T cell receptor (beta chain) was captured in a study of shared clonotypes between healthy human individuals. General study results and limits: Limitation of the genetic and exposure-history diversity represented came from the few donors. The sole specimen, blood, was sampled, and tissue repertoires likely differ.

V shed 2 bases and J shed 7 bases, with 15 bases lying between them. Germline values: CDR1 SGHTA, CDR2 FQGNSA. The CDR3 spans 14 residues. Concerning this clone: Its antigen remains unknown.

Methods used by the authors: Filtering differed for immunoSEQ, which gave only junction sequences without quality scores. Profiled with immunoSEQ multiplex PCR; TCRdb holds only in-frame clones, not every one. V, J and clone size derive from that table, while D and trimming were established from the DNA sequence. The table lists about 450,000 clones, around 75% of them singletons. This receptor was obtained from a middle-aged woman in good health. Some clones in this sample may be carry-over from other donors' samples. The V and J genes are TRBV7-2 and TRBJ2-7; D possibly corresponds to TRBD2 (7 bases). Material for sequencing was PBMCs. This chain's CDR3 is CASSLRGGGKEQYF. CDR3 bases: TGTGCCAGCAGCTTAAGGGGGGGAGGTAAAGAGCAGTACTTC.